The clone carrying this TCR beta chain was counted a few times. What it recognizes is unknown. This sample is part of a study of identical twins. Losses at the gene ends were 0 bases for V and 2 bases for J; bases not matched to a gene: 9. CDR3 length: 18 residues. The V gene's germline CDR1 is LGHNA and CDR2 YSLEER. Broader study findings: Part of the zero-insertion signal could reflect confounding by invariant MAIT and iNKT cells.

TCRdb used MiXCR to reprocess the 5' RACE reads, holding one entry per CDR3 protein. The sample has approximately 230,000 distinct CDR3 sequences, around an eighth seen once; the top ten hold 7% to 9%. The clonotype comes from a woman between 18 and 30 years old in good health. V usage is TRBV4-3 and J usage is TRBJ2-3; 9 bases match TRBD2. Sequencing was carried out using memory (CD45RO+) T cells sorted from blood. Written as DNA, the CDR3 is TGCGCCAGCAGCCAAGATCGGGACAGCGGGAGGACCACAGATACGCAGTATTTT. Its translation is CASSQDRDSGRTTDTQYF.